Below are 6 T cell receptor beta chains sequenced from a single sample in a study of early T cells in non-severe SARS-CoV-2 infection. One entry per CDR3 protein, called by TCRdb with MiXCR from the 5' RACE reads. Among about 59,000 distinct CDR3 sequences, roughly 10% were seen once, and the ten largest hold more than 1.5%. Source material: whole blood. The receptors were gathered from an adult who was a healthcare worker with PCR-confirmed SARS-CoV-2 infection or an uninfected control (not recorded which).

This clonotype was seen only a few times. The genes are TRBV2 and TRBJ2-1, with 11 bases matching TRBD2. Trimming took 4 bases from V and 8 from J; bases not matched to a gene: 7. The CDR3 is made up of 15 amino acids. Germline V CDR1 and CDR2: SNHLY, FYNNEI. The CDR3 region has the DNA TGTGCCAGCAGTGCCCAGCTGGGACTAGCGGATGAGCAGTTCTTC. Its translation is CASSAQLGLADEQFF.

This clonotype was counted between two and nine times. The rearrangement links TRBV19 to TRBJ2-7, with TRBD2 matching 9 bases. This CDR3 region has 15 residues. V was pared by 5 bases and J by 2 bases, with 7 bases of the junction left unmatched. CDR1 and CDR2 from the germline V gene are LNHDA and SQIVND (reference sequence). The CDR3 loop reads CASSLSGGRPYEQYF. CDR3 nucleotides: TGTGCCAGTAGTCTTAGCGGGGGCCGTCCCTACGAGCAGTACTTC.

This clonotype showed up just a few times. The V call is TRBV7-2, the J call TRBJ2-5; TRBD2 aligns across 13 bases. Per germline, CDR1 SGHTA and CDR2 FQGNSA. The J segment lost 1 base and the V segment lost 3 bases, leaving 8 bases of the junction unmatched. The CDR3 has 18 residues. In DNA, the CDR3 is TGTGCCAGCAGCTTGGCGACTAGCGGGGGGTTTCGCCAAGAGACCCAGTACTTC. As protein: CASSLATSGGFRQETQYF.

V and J are TRBV3-1 and TRBJ2-7; D gene uncertain. V was shortened by 4 bases and J by 0 bases, with 7 bases between the two germline ends. CDR1 is LGHDT and CDR2 is YNNKEL in the germline V gene (reference sequence). The CDR3 has 13 residues. This CDR3 is CASSPGSSYEQYF. The CDR3 coding sequence is TGTGCCAGCAGCCCTGGAAGCTCCTACGAGCAGTACTTC.

The chain joins TRBV11-2 to TRBJ2-2; tentatively, D is TRBD2 (5 bases). V gave up 5 bases and J gave up 7 bases, with 17 bases separating them. Germline loops: CDR1 SGHAT, CDR2 FQNNGV. The CDR3 has 15 residues. In nucleotides, the CDR3 is TGTGCCAGCAGCCCCACATGGGGAGTTGGCGGGGAGCTGTTTTTT. Translated: CASSPTWGVGGELFF.

This clonotype was picked up many times. The chain recombines TRBV6-5 with TRBJ2-7; 9 nucleotides match TRBD2. V trimming: 5 bases; J trimming: 5 bases; junction bases outside the gene matches: 10. CDR3 length: 15 residues. CDR1 and CDR2 (germline): MNHEY, SVGAGI. For the CDR3, the DNA is TGTGCCAGCAGTCTGCCAGCGGGGGGCGGGCACGAGCAGTACTTC. As protein: CASSLPAGGGHEQYF.